The clone carrying this T cell receptor beta chain was observed a single time. The antigen is unknown. The data are from a study of T cell responses to AZD1222 COVID-19 vaccine. The CDR3 sequence is 14 residues long. Trimming cost V 2 bases and J 5 bases; bases outside gene matches: 2. Germline CDR1 and CDR2: SGHRS and YFSETQ. Study conclusions and caveats: Among vaccine-associated CD4 TCRs, coverage spanned spike, with dominance at 160-218 and 743-854. White British people made up most donors, females outnumbered males, and clonal diversity was possibly underestimated. The peak T cell response came first, and repertoires were sampled only after it.

Method: immunoSEQ multiplex PCR; TCRdb's copy keeps in-frame clones and lacks some. The repertoire has 190,000 or so clones, 93% of them found once; the top ten carry about 1%. The chain combines TRBV5-1 with TRBJ1-5; 9 nucleotides match TRBD1. The sequence was obtained from an adult who received the AZD1222 COVID-19 vaccine. The source material was peripheral blood, sampled 28 days after the second AZD1222 dose. This chain's CDR3 is CASSFTGGDQPQHF. The CDR3 DNA reads as TGCGCCAGCAGCTTTACAGGGGGCGATCAGCCCCAGCATTTT.